This is a list of T cell receptor beta chains from one sample in a study of T cell responses to AZD1222 COVID-19 vaccine. Sequencing was performed with immunoSEQ multiplex PCR; in TCRdb, only in-frame clones are kept and a portion is missing. The table has 65,000 to 95,000 clones, approximately 80% seen once. This specimen was peripheral blood, taken on day 0 of AZD1222 vaccination. The source of these receptors is an adult in good health. CDR3s include the opening cysteine and the closing phenylalanine or tryptophan. Each record gives: clone size, V gene, J gene, D gene, CDR3 protein, CDR3 DNA. The D gene is left open where the match is weak. Size tells how often a clone was seen (once, few, many) or the class of an expanded clone, and some rows leave it out.

NA,TRBV28,TRBJ1-6,NA,CASSSSGREYSPLHF,TGTGCCAGCAGTTCGTCCGGACGGGAGTATTCACCCCTCCACTTT
NA,TRBV19,TRBJ1-1,NA,CASSPGKRNTEAFF,TGTGCCAGTAGTCCGGGTAAAAGGAACACTGAAGCTTTCTTT
once,TRBV15,TRBJ2-7,NA,CATSRGDSGSYEQYF,TGTGCCACCAGCAGAGGTGACAGCGGCTCCTACGAGCAGTACTTC
NA,TRBV18,TRBJ1-2,NA,CASSEQNYGYTF,TGTGCCAGCTCAGAACAGAACTATGGCTACACCTTC
few,TRBV5-4,TRBJ2-4,NA,CASSQPTESPLAKNIQYF,TGTGCCAGCAGCCAACCCACAGAGTCCCCTTTAGCCAAAAACATTCAGTACTTC
NA,TRBV2,TRBJ1-3,NA,CASSGGHLSGNTIYF,TGTGCCAGCAGTGGGGGACACCTCTCTGGAAACACCATATATTTT
NA,TRBV7-9,TRBJ2-3,TRBD2,CASSGSGGRTDTQYF,TGTGCCAGCAGCGGTAGCGGGGGGAGGACAGATACGCAGTATTTT
NA,TRBV3-1/TRBV3-2,TRBJ1-5,NA,CASSQAGSYNQPQHF,TGTGCCAGCAGCCAGGCGGGGTCTTACAATCAGCCCCAGCATTTT
NA,TRBV30,TRBJ2-2,NA,CAWSPSRLETITGELFF,TGTGCCTGGAGCCCTTCTCGCTTAGAGACAATAACCGGGGAGCTGTTTTTT
NA,TRBV7-9,TRBJ2-3,TRBD2,CASSTASGAFTDTQYF,TGTGCCAGCAGCACCGCTAGCGGGGCCTTCACAGATACGCAGTATTTT
NA,TRBV27,TRBJ1-5,NA,CASSSRVNQPQHF,TGTGCCAGCAGTTCCAGGGTCAATCAGCCCCAGCATTTT
NA,TRBV30,TRBJ1-6,TRBD1,CAWSVQGGTPLHF,TGTGCCTGGAGTGTCCAGGGGGGTACACCCCTCCACTTT
NA,TRBV29-1,TRBJ2-1,NA,CSVEGNRANNEQFF,TGCAGCGTTGAGGGGAACAGGGCGAACAATGAGCAGTTCTTC
few,TRBV6-5,TRBJ1-5,NA,CASSSPGQPQHF,TGTGCCAGCAGCTCCCCCGGTCAGCCCCAGCATTTT
NA,TRBV5-5,TRBJ2-2,NA,CASSYMAGTYTGELFF,TGTGCCAGCAGTTACATGGCCGGGACGTACACCGGGGAGCTGTTTTTT
NA,TRBV19,TRBJ1-2,NA,CASSMSLHANYGYTF,TGTGCCAGTAGTATGAGCCTTCACGCTAACTATGGCTACACCTTC
once,TRBV18,TRBJ1-5,NA,CASSQDVTGPQHF,TGTGCCAGCTCACAAGATGTGACAGGGCCCCAGCATTTT
NA,TRBV27,TRBJ1-2,NA,CASSFFAGNYGYTF,TGTGCCAGCAGTTTTTTCGCTGGGAACTATGGCTACACCTTC
NA,TRBV28,TRBJ1-6,NA,CASSPQGYNSPLHF,TGTGCCAGCAGTCCACAGGGATACAATTCACCCCTCCACTTT
NA,TRBV7-2,TRBJ2-7,TRBD2,CASSPGGASYEQYF,TGTGCCAGCAGCCCGGGGGGAGCGTCGTACGAGCAGTACTTC
NA,TRBV29-1,TRBJ2-1,NA,CSVERNDRNNEQFF,TGCAGCGTCGAACGGAATGACAGGAACAATGAGCAGTTCTTC
NA,TRBV24-1,TRBJ2-7,NA,CATPPVVGYEQYF,TGTGCCACCCCCCCCGTTGTAGGTTACGAGCAGTACTTC
NA,TRBV29-1,TRBJ1-2,TRBD1,CSVRQGASGYTF,TGCAGCGTTCGACAGGGGGCTAGTGGCTACACCTTC
few,TRBV7-9,TRBJ2-5,NA,CASSLSSGLGQETQYF,TGTGCCAGCAGCTTGAGTAGCGGACTCGGGCAAGAGACCCAGTACTTC